This T cell receptor beta chain was profiled in a study of identical twins (dated by TCRdb to 2016 to 2017). About the investigation overall: TCR alpha and beta repertoires from monozygotic twins, unrelated adults of various ages and cord blood were deep-sequenced to test whether fetal clonotypes persist. To rule out contamination, replicate twin experiments were performed at different times with different library preparation protocols. The study at large found these results: Conclusions relied on cross-sectional statistical analysis, since the same donors could not be followed over many years. Out-of-frame TCR alpha sharing in monozygotic twins was systematically underestimated by recombination models, whereas sharing between unrelated individuals was in agreement with the recombination models. A weaker excess of twin sharing was found in beta out-of-frame sequences because the signal-to-noise ratio was lowered by fewer shared sequences. Zero-insertion analyses could be partly confounded by invariant T cells such as MAIT and iNKT, although diverse VJ usage argued against such confounding for most clonotypes. Compared with coincidental sharing between unrelated individuals, out-of-frame TCR alpha sequences shared between twins had an excess of sequences with low generation probability. Fewer insertions were carried by abundant cord blood beta clonotypes, a similar but weaker trend appeared in young adult naive repertoires, and no such trend appeared in memory repertoires.

This clonotype has a count of ten or more. Its target antigen remains unknown. There are no base qualities to consult, and no much larger clone falls within one base. Libraries were built with 5' RACE. The instrument given in TCRdb is Illumina HiSeq 2000. Template switching introduced a universal primer binding site; the final cDNA contained a unique molecular identifier, enabling accurate counting of TCR cDNA molecules. First-strand cDNA for TCR alpha and beta chains was synthesized from specific primers in the conserved constant-segment region. Each cDNA library was double barcoded, with a SMART-Mk sample barcode plus Illumina barcodes, to control for contamination. Two successive PCR steps introduced TruSeq adapter sequences along with Illumina sample barcodes. The Illumina HiSeq platform was used with custom primers to sequence TCR alpha and beta cDNA libraries. The authors' analysis ran thus. Unique molecular identifiers were extracted from raw reads with MiGEC, and CDR3 positions were determined with MiXCR. Recombination models were inferred per individual with the repgenHMM and IGoR tools using an EM algorithm. Shared clonotype analysis was performed with the tcR package in R, normalizing sharing by the product of cloneset sizes. To study raw recombination free of thymic and clonal selection effects, out-of-frame nonproductive sequences were analyzed. Using fastp at Q25 and MiXCR, TCRdb reprocessed the public reads and kept productive beta chains. Each CDR3 protein appears once, grouped with its most common genes and DNA. The V and J calls were determined by TCRdb, not by the authors. For this sample the table gives roughly 480,000 distinct CDR3 sequences, of which more than 20% were detected only once. Around 3% of the sample comes from the top ten.

Every donor was a healthy Caucasian. Three pairs of female monozygotic twins, all aged roughly 18 to 30 years, made up the twin cohort. CD4+ and CD8+ T cell populations were isolated with positive isolation kits from Invitrogen. V is cut by 7 bases and J by 4 bases, and the space between the germline ends is 14 bases. The germline V gene sets CDR1 to SGHRS and CDR2 to YFSETQ. The CDR3 runs 14 residues from the cysteine to the phenylalanine. Of all the DNA, just the CDR3 is kept, 42 bases in frame from base 1. This same sample was also taken into another study, of T cells expressing NK-cell markers. The second study also describes: In sorted CD3+CD56+NKG2C+, CD3+CD56+NKG2C- and CD3+CD56-NKG2C+ T-cell subsets from about 8 donors, TCR beta-chain repertoires were profiled. Of the eight sequenced donors, seven were found to be HCMV-seropositive and one was found to be HCMV-seronegative. To restrict sorting to alphabetaTCR-expressing T cells, an anti-gammadeltaTCR antibody was added in several experiments. In about six donors, the dominant CD3+CD56+NKG2C+ clonotypes were found to rank among the top 10 CD8+ clonotypes and to make up about 1.0-7.5% of CD8+ T cells. Those dominant clonotypes were again the most abundant among CD3+CD56-NKG2C+ cells in a handful of donors, at about 25-60.1%. It remained unclear whether the expanded NKG2C-expressing T cell clones were specific for HCMV antigens. The eight sequenced donors were randomly selected healthy volunteers, three men and five women. HCMV-specific IgG was detected in serum with a commercial ELISA kit to determine HCMV serostatus. MIGEC was used to demultiplex reads and group the reads by UMI, and MiTCR was used to assemble and quantify clonotypes. To remove erroneous sequences, TCR cDNA sequences were retained only when supported by two or more reads. The tcR package was used for downstream repertoire analysis, with clonotypes matched between fractions based on CDR3 nucleotide sequence plus V segment. VDJmatch was used to annotate antigen specificity against VDJdb, with one amino acid substitution in CDR3 allowed.

This clonotype originated in a woman under 30 in good health. The sequenced sample consisted of CD4+ T cells sorted from blood. This chain is built from TRBV5-1 and TRBJ1-4; no D gene call is confident. The DNA is as follows: TGCGCCAGCGGGCCGGGGATTATTAATGAAAAACTGTTTTTT. Translated, it reads CASGPGIINEKLFF.